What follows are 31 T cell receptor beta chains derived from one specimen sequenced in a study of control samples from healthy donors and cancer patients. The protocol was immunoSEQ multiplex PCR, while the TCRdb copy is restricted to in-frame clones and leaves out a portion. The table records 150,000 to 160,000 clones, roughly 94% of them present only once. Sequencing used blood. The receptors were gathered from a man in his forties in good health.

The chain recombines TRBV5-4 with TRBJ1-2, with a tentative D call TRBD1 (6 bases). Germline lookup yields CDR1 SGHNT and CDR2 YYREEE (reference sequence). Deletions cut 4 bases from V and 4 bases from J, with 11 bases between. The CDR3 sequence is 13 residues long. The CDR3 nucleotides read TGTGCCAGCAGCCTCGGGGGCGTCTATGGCTACACCTTC. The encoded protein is CASSLGGVYGYTF. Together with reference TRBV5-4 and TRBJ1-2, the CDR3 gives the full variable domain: ETGVTQSPTHLIKTRGQQVTLRCSSQSGHNTVSWYQQALGQGPQFIFQYYREEENGRGNFPPRFSGLQFPNYSSELNVNALELDDSALYLCASSLGGVYGYTFGSGTRLTVV.

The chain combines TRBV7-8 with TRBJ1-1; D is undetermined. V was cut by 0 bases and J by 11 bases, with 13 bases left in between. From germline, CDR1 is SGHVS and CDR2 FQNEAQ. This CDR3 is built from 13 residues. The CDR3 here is CASSLARGVSAFF. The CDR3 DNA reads TGTGCCAGCAGCTTAGCTCGGGGAGTCTCCGCTTTCTTT. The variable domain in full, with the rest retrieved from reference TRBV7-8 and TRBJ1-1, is GAGVSQSPRYKVAKRGQDVALRCDPISGHVSLFWYQQALGQGPEFLTYFQNEAQLDKSGLPSDRFFAERPEGSVSTLKIQRTQQEDSAVYLCASSLARGVSAFFGQGTRLTVV.

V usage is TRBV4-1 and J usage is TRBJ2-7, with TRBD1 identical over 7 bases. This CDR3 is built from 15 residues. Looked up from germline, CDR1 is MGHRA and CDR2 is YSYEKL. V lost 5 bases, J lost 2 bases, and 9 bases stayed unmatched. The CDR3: CASSFRQGEPYEQYF. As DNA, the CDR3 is TGCGCCAGCAGCTTTCGCCAGGGGGAACCCTACGAGCAGTACTTC.

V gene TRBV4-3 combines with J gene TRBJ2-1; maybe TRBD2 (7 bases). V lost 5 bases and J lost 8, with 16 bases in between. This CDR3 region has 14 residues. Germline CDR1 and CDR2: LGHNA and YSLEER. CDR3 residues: CASSYTRGAYEQFF. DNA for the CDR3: TGCGCCAGCAGCTATACTCGGGGGGCCTATGAGCAGTTCTTC.

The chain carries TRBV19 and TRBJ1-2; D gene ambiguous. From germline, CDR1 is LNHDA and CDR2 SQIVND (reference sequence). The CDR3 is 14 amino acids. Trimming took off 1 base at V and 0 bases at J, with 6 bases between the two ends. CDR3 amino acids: CASSIGVTNYGYTF. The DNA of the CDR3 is TGTGCCAGTAGTATAGGGGTGACTAACTATGGCTACACCTTC.

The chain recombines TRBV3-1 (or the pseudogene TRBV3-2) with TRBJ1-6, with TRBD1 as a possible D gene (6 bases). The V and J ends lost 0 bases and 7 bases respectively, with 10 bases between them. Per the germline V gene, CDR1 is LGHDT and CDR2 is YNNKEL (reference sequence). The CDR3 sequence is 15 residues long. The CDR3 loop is CASSQETGRNSPLHF. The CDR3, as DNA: TGTGCCAGCAGCCAAGAAACAGGGCGCAATTCACCCCTCCACTTT.

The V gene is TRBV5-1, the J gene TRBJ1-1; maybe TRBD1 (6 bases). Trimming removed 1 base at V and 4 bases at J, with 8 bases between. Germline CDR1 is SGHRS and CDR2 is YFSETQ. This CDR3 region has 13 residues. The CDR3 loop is CASSLSGATEAFF. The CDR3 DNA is TGCGCCAGCAGCTTGTCAGGGGCCACTGAAGCTTTCTTT.

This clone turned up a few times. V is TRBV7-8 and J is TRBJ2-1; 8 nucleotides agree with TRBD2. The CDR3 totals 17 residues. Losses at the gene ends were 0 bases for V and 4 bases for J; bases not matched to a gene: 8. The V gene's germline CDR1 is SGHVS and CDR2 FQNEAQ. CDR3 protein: CASSLASSGDLYNEQFF. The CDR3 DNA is TGTGCCAGCAGCTTAGCTAGTAGCGGGGATCTTTACAATGAGCAGTTCTTC.

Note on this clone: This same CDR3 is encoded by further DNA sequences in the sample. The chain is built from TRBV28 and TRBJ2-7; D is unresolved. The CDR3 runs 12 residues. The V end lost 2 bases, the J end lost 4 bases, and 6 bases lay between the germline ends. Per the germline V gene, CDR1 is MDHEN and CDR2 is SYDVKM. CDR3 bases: TGTGCCAGCAGTTTAAGTGGTTACGAGCAGTACTTC. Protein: CASSLSGYEQYF.

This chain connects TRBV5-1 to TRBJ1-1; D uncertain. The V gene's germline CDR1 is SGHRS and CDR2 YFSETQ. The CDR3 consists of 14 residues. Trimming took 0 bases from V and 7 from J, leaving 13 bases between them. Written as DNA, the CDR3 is TGCGCCAGCAGCTTGGGGGCCCCGCCTTATGAAGCTTTCTTT. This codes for CASSLGAPPYEAFF.

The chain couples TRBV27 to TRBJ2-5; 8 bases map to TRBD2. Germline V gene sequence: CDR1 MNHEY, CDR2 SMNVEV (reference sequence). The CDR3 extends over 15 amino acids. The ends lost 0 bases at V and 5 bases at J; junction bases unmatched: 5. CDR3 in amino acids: CASSLSKRGWETQYF. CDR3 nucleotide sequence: TGTGCCAGCAGTTTATCGAAGCGGGGGTGGGAGACCCAGTACTTC.

CDR3 nucleotide sequence: TGCGCCAGCAGCCTGTTGGGGACAGGGGGTAACAATGAGCAGTTCTTC. Protein: CASSLLGTGGNNEQFF. This sequence joins TRBV5-1 and TRBJ2-1; 11 nucleotides align to TRBD1. The V gene end was trimmed by 4 bases and the J gene end by 5 bases; junction bases not matched to a gene: 8. This CDR3 has 16 amino acids. Germline V gene data show CDR1 as SGHRS and CDR2 as YFSETQ.

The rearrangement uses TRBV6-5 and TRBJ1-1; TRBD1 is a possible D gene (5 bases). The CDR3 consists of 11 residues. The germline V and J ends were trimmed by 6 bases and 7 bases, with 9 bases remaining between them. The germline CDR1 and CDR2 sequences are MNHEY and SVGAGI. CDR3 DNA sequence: TGTGCCAGCAGCTCCGACAGTGAAGCTTTCTTT. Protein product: CASSSDSEAFF.

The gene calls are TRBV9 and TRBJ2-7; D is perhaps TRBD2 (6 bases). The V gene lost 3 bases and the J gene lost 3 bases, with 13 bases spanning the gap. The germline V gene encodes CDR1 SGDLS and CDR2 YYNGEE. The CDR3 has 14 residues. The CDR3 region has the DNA TGTGCCAGCAGCGCGGGACTGGAGAACTACGAGCAGTACTTC. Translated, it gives CASSAGLENYEQYF. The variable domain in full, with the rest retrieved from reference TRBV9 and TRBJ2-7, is DSGVTQTPKHLITATGQRVTLRCSPRSGDLSVYWYQQSLDQGLQFLIQYYNGEERAKGNILERFSAQQFPDLHSELNLSSLELGDSALYFCASSAGLENYEQYFGPGTRLTVT.

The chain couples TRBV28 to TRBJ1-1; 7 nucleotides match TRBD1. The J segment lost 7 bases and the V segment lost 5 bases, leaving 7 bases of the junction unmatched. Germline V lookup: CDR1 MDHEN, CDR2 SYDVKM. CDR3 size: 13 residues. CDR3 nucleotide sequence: TGTGCCAGCAGTATCCACCACAGGGGTGAAGCTTTCTTT. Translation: CASSIHHRGEAFF.

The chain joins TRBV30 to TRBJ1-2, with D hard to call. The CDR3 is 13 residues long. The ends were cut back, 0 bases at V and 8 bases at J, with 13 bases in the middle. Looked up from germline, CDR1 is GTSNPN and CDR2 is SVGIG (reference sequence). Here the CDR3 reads CAWSVRQKGGYTF. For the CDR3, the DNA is TGTGCCTGGAGTGTACGGCAGAAAGGGGGCTACACCTTC.

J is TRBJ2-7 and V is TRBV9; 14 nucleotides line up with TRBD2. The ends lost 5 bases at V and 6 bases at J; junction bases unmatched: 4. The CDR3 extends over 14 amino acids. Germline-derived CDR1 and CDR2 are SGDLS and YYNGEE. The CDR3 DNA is TGTGCCAGCAGTCCGGGACTAGCGGGGGTCGAGCAGTACTTC. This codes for CASSPGLAGVEQYF.

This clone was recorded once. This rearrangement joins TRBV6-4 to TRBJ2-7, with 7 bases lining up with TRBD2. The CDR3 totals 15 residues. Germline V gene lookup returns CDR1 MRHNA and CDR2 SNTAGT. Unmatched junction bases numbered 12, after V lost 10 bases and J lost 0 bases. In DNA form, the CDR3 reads TGTGCCACCCCCTCGGGGGGTCGGGGCTCCTACGAGCAGTACTTC. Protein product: CATPSGGRGSYEQYF.

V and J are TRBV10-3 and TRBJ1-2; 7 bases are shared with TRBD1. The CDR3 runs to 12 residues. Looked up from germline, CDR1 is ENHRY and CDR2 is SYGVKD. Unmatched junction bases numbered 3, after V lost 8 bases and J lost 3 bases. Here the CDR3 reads CAISQGDYGYTF. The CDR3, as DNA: TGTGCCATCTCTCAGGGGGACTATGGCTACACCTTC.

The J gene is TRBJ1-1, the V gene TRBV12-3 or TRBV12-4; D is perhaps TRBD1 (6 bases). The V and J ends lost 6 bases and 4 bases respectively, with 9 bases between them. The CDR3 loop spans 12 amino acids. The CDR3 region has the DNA TGTGCCAGCAGACAGGGAAGCACTGAAGCTTTCTTT. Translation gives CASRQGSTEAFF.

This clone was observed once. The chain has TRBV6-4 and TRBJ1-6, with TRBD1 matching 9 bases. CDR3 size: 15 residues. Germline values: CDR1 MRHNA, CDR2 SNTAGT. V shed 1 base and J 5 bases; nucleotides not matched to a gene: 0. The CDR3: CASSDWTGDNSPLHF. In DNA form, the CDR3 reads TGTGCCAGCAGTGACTGGACAGGGGATAATTCACCCCTCCACTTT.

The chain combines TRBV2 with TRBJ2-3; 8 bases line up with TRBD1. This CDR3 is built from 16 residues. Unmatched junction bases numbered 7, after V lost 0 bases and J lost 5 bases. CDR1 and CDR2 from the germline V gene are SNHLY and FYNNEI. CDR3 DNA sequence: TGTGCCAGCAGTGAAGCGCGCAGGGGGCAAGGAGATACGCAGTATTTT. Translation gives CASSEARRGQGDTQYF.

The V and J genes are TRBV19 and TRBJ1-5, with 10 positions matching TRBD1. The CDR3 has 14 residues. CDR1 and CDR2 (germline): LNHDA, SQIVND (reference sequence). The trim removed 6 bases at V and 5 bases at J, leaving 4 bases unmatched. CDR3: CASRDGQGDQPQHF. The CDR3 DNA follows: TGTGCCAGTAGGGATGGACAGGGGGATCAGCCCCAGCATTTT.

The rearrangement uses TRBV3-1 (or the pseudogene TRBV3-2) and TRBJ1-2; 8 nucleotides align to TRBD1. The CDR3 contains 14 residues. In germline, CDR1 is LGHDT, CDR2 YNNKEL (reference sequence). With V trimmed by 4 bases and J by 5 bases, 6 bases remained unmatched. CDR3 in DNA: TGTGCCAGCAGCCTTACGGGACAGGCGTATGGCTACACCTTC. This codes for CASSLTGQAYGYTF.

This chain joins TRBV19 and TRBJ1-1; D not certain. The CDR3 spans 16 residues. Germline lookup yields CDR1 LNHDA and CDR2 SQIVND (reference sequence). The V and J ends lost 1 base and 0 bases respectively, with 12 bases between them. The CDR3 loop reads CASSIGGHPLNTEAFF. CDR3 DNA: TGTGCCAGTAGTATAGGAGGCCACCCTCTGAACACTGAAGCTTTCTTT.

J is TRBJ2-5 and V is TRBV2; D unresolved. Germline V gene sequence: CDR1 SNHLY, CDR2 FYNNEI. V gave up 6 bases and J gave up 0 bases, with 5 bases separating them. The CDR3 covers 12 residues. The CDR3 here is CASRQYQETQYF. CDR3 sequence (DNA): TGTGCCAGCAGACAGTACCAAGAGACCCAGTACTTC.

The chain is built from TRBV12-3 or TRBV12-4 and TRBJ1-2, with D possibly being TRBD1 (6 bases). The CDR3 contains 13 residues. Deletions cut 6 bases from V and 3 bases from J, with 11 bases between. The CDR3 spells CASRQGGHYGYTF. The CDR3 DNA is TGTGCCAGCAGACAGGGAGGGCACTATGGCTACACCTTC.

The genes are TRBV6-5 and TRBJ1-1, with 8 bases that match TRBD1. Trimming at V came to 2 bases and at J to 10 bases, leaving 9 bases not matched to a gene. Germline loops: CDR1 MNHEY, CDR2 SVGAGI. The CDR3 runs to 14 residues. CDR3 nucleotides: TGTGCCAGCAGTTACGTAGGGACAGGAGGGGGAGCTTTCTTT. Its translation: CASSYVGTGGGAFF.

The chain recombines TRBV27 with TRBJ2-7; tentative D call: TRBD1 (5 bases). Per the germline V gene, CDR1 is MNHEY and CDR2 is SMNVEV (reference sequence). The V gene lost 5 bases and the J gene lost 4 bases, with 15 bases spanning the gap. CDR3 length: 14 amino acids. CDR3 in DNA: TGTGCCAGCAGTGCTACCCTCGACAGTTACGAGCAGTACTTC. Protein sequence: CASSATLDSYEQYF.

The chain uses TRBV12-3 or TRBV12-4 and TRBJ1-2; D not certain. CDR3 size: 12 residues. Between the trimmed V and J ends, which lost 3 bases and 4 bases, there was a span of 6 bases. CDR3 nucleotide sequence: TGTGCCAGCAGTTTGGGGAGCTATGGCTACACCTTC. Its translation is CASSLGSYGYTF.

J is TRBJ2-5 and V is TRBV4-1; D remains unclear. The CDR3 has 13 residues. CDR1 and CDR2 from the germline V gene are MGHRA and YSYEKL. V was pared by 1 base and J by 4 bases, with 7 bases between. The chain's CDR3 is CASSQVNAETQYF. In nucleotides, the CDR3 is TGCGCCAGCAGCCAAGTGAACGCAGAGACCCAGTACTTC.